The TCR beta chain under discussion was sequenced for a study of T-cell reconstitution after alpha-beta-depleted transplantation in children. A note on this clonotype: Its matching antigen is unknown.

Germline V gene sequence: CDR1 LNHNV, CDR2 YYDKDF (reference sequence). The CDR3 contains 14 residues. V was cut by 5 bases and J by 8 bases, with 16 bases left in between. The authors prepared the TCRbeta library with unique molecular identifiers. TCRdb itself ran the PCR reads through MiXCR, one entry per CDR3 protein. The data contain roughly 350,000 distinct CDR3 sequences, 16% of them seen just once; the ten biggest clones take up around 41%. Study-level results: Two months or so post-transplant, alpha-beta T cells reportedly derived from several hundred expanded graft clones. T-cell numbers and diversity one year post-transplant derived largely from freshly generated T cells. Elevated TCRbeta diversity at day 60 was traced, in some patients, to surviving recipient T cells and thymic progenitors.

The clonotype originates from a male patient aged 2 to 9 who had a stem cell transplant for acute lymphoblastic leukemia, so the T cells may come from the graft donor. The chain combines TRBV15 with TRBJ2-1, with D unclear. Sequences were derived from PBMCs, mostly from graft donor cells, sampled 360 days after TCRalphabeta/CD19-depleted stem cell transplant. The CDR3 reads CATSQEGRLDEQFF. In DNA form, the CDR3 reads TGTGCCACCAGCCAAGAAGGGCGACTTGATGAGCAGTTCTTC.